The 30 T cell receptor beta chains reported below all come from one sample, sequenced in a study of neoadjuvant anti-PD-1 for oral cavity cancer (TCRdb year 2021). Libraries were made using the immunoSEQ multiplex PCR assay. What TCRdb holds here is the immuneACCESS table cut down to in-frame rearrangements. Part of the clones is not present; checked against another copy, under half of the missing clones reflect an unresolved V gene, and the others are unexplained. The sample profile shows fewer than 90,000 clones; under 85% of them were found once. The ten largest clones represent 2.5% to 3.5% of the sample. The sample's time point label, decoded: before neoadjuvant nivolumab. This specimen was PBMCs, taken before nivolumab (anti-PD-1) treatment. These receptors originate from a person aged 35 to 85 with oral cavity squamous cell carcinoma.

The chain joins TRBV28 to TRBJ2-7; D is ambiguous. Trimming left V 4 bases short and J 2 bases short, with 6 bases between. The CDR3 runs to 12 residues. CDR1 and CDR2 from the germline V gene are MDHEN and SYDVKM. Here the CDR3 reads CASSSSPYEQYF. CDR3 coding DNA: TGTGCCAGCAGTTCCTCGCCCTACGAGCAGTACTTC.

Of note for this clone: Compared with germline, one end of the junction differs, possibly owing to a read error. This chain links TRBV7-7 with TRBJ2-5, with 7 bases aligning to TRBD2. The CDR3 loop spans 15 amino acids. Germline V gene sequence: CDR1 SSHAT, CDR2 FNYEAQ (reference sequence). The CDR3 DNA is TGTGCTAGCAGCTCCCAGGGAGGGTGGCAAGAGACCCAGTACTTC. The encoded protein is CASSSQGGWQETQYF.

The chain is built from TRBV29-1 and TRBJ2-1, with 9 bases that match TRBD1. Germline assignment: CDR1 SQVTM and CDR2 ANQGSEA. V was pared by 6 bases and J by 5 bases, with 5 bases of the junction left unmatched. CDR3 length equals 13 residues. CDR3 region: CSVERQGDNEQFF. The CDR3, as DNA: TGCAGCGTCGAGAGACAGGGGGACAATGAGCAGTTCTTC.

V is TRBV6-1 and J is TRBJ1-1; D is possibly TRBD1 (6 bases). Between the trimmed V and J ends, which lost 6 bases and 1 base, there was a span of 12 bases. This CDR3 has 14 residues. Looked up from germline, CDR1 is MNHNS and CDR2 is SASEGT. CDR3 sequence: CASRDLGANTEAFF. The DNA of the CDR3 is TGTGCCAGCAGAGACTTGGGGGCGAACACTGAAGCTTTCTTT.

The chain has TRBV6-1 and TRBJ2-5; no clear D. Germline loops: CDR1 MNHNS, CDR2 SASEGT. With 9 bases removed from V and 4 bases from J, the gap between germline ends came to 18 bases. The CDR3 totals 14 residues. CDR3 in DNA: TGTGCCAGTATAGGGCGGAGATCGGCAGAGACCCAGTACTTC. It yields the protein CASIGRRSAETQYF.

The chain links TRBV7-8 to TRBJ2-7; D is ambiguous. CDR1 SGHVS and CDR2 FQNEAQ come from the germline V gene. V shed 5 bases and J shed 6 bases, with 20 bases lying between them. This CDR3 region has 15 residues. The CDR3 reads CASSIPDFPKGEQYF. The CDR3 DNA is TGTGCCAGCAGCATACCCGACTTTCCAAAGGGCGAGCAGTACTTC.

This chain joins TRBV6-1 and TRBJ2-3; D unresolved. The CDR3 has 14 residues. The ends were cut back, 3 bases at V and 1 base at J, with 8 bases in the middle. Germline values: CDR1 MNHNS, CDR2 SASEGT. The CDR3 DNA reads as TGTGCCAGCAGTGAGAGGCAGGGCACAGATACGCAGTATTTT. It encodes CASSERQGTDTQYF.

The chain employs TRBV12-2 and TRBJ2-2; TRBD2 was called by the table and not checked on the DNA. TRBV12-2 is an annotated pseudogene. The CDR3 runs 18 residues. CDR3 bases: TGTGCAAGTCGCCCCATCCCCCGTTCGGGGCGGGACCCCGGGGAGCTGTTTTTT. Translated, it gives CASRPIPRSGRDPGELFF.

V usage is TRBV5-1 and J usage is TRBJ1-1, with TRBD1 as a possible D gene (5 bases). Per the germline V gene, CDR1 is SGHRS and CDR2 is YFSETQ. Between the trimmed V and J ends, which lost 0 bases and 7 bases, there was a span of 13 bases. CDR3 length equals 14 residues. The CDR3 DNA reads TGCGCCAGCAGCTTGGAGGCACGGGGGAATGAAGCTTTCTTT. As protein: CASSLEARGNEAFF.

The chain joins TRBV1 to TRBJ2-3; TRBD1, the table's D call, lacks a check against the DNA. TRBV1 is shown as a pseudogene. CDR3 length: 13 amino acids. The CDR3 nucleotides read TGCACCGGGGACGGACAGGGGGCAGATACGCAGTATTTT. This sequence encodes CTGDGQGADTQYF.

The V gene is TRBV6-4, the J gene TRBJ1-5; tentatively, D is TRBD1 (5 bases). V was shortened by 6 bases and J by 0 bases, with 15 bases between the two germline ends. The CDR3 is made up of 16 amino acids. Germline V gene sequence: CDR1 MRHNA, CDR2 SNTAGT. The CDR3 sequence is CASRTGQLYSNQPQHF. The CDR3 DNA follows: TGTGCCAGCAGGACGGGGCAGCTCTATAGCAATCAGCCCCAGCATTTT.

There are a few counts of this clone. The chain has TRBV27 and TRBJ1-5, with TRBD1 matching over 7 bases. The V gene's germline CDR1 is MNHEY and CDR2 SMNVEV (reference sequence). The CDR3 is 17 residues long. J gave up 0 bases and V 6 bases, and 11 bases lay outside the gene matches. The CDR3 coding sequence is TGTGCCAGCAGAGGGACAGCGAGCCCTTATAGCAATCAGCCCCAGCATTTT. This translates into CASRGTASPYSNQPQHF.

In regard to this clone: Other DNA sequences of this sample code for an identical CDR3. The gene calls are TRBV19 and TRBJ2-2; TRBD2 agrees at 14 bases. V gave up 4 bases and J gave up 5 bases; unmatched junction bases: 6. Germline V lookup: CDR1 LNHDA, CDR2 SQIVND (reference sequence). The CDR3 length is 17 residues. The CDR3 region is CASSRGLAGVGTGELFF. DNA of the CDR3: TGTGCCAGTAGTAGGGGACTAGCGGGAGTAGGAACCGGGGAGCTGTTTTTT. The variable domain in full, completed from reference TRBV19 and TRBJ2-2, reads DGGITQSPKYLFRKEGQNVTLSCEQNLNHDAMYWYRQDPGQGLRLIYYSQIVNDFQKGDIAEGYSVSREKKESFPLTVTSAQKNPTAFYLCASSRGLAGVGTGELFFGEGSRLTVL.

This rearrangement joins TRBV9 to TRBJ1-1, with 9 bases identical to TRBD1. Germline lookup yields CDR1 SGDLS and CDR2 YYNGEE. This CDR3 has 16 residues. The V gene end was trimmed by 3 bases and the J gene end by 0 bases; junction bases not matched to a gene: 6. The CDR3: CASSGAGTGMNTEAFF. The CDR3, as DNA: TGTGCCAGCAGCGGGGCCGGGACAGGGATGAACACTGAAGCTTTCTTT.

The genes are TRBV5-6 and TRBJ2-5; 14 nucleotides line up with TRBD2. V lost 6 bases and J lost 2; bases outside the gene matches: 9. The CDR3 sequence is 17 residues long. The V gene's germline CDR1 is SGHDT and CDR2 YYEEEE. In nucleotides, the CDR3 is TGTGCCAGCAACTCACCGGGACTAGCGGGAGATCAAGAGACCCAGTACTTC. This translates into CASNSPGLAGDQETQYF.

There are a few counts of this clone. The chain combines TRBV7-3 with TRBJ1-2; D is unclear. The ends were cut back, 4 bases at V and 6 bases at J, with 12 bases in the middle. Looked up from germline, CDR1 is SGHTA and CDR2 is FQGTGA. The CDR3 covers 13 residues. CDR3 DNA sequence: TGTGCCAGCAGCTCCTCCGGCGCTGATGGCTACACCTTC. Encoded protein: CASSSSGADGYTF.

V gene TRBV25-1 combines with J gene TRBJ2-3, with no clear D. Germline CDR1 MGHDK, CDR2 SYGVNS. The CDR3 length is 14 residues. Trimming removed 6 bases from V and 3 bases from J, with 13 bases in between. DNA of the CDR3: TGTGCCAGCAGGGGTGGTATTGCAACAGATACGCAGTATTTT. This gives the protein CASRGGIATDTQYF.

In this sample, this clone turned up many times. The genes are TRBV15 and TRBJ2-7, with unresolved D. CDR3 length equals 14 residues. Per germline, CDR1 LNHNV and CDR2 YYDKDF (reference sequence). The V and J ends lost 1 base and 2 bases respectively, with 9 bases between them. CDR3 sequence: CATSRGHTTYEQYF. The CDR3 DNA reads as TGTGCCACCAGCAGAGGGCACACTACCTACGAGCAGTACTTC.

This chain joins TRBV28 and TRBJ2-6; D remains unclear. Germline values: CDR1 MDHEN, CDR2 SYDVKM. Deletions cut 6 bases from V and 1 base from J, with 4 bases between. This CDR3 spans 13 amino acids. CDR3 sequence reads: CASRPSGANVLTF. The CDR3 DNA reads as TGTGCCAGCAGACCGTCTGGGGCCAACGTCCTGACTTTC.

This clone was detected only once. This sequence joins TRBV19 and TRBJ2-7, with TRBD2 matching 7 bases. Germline V gives CDR1 LNHDA, CDR2 SQIVND (reference sequence). J gave up 4 bases and V 4 bases, and 7 bases lay outside the gene matches. The CDR3 runs to 14 residues. The CDR3 region is CASSKTGGPYEQYF. CDR3 bases: TGTGCCAGTAGTAAAACGGGAGGCCCGTACGAGCAGTACTTC.

The chain uses TRBV27 and TRBJ1-5; 11 bases match TRBD1. V was clipped by 3 bases and J by 6 bases; unmatched bases: 4. The CDR3 consists of 15 residues. The germline gives CDR1 MNHEY, CDR2 SMNVEV (reference sequence). This chain's CDR3 is CASSFGTGGTQPQHF. In DNA form, the CDR3 reads TGTGCCAGCAGTTTCGGGACAGGGGGAACTCAGCCCCAGCATTTT.

This clone was recorded a few times. J is TRBJ1-1 and V is TRBV7-9; possible D gene TRBD1, 6 bases. CDR3 length: 15 residues. Germline-derived CDR1 and CDR2 are SEHNR and FQNEAQ (reference sequence). Between the trimmed V and J ends, which lost 0 bases and 4 bases, there was a span of 12 bases. As DNA, the CDR3 is TGTGCCAGCAGCTTAGCGCGAGCAGGGGCCACTGAAGCTTTCTTT. As protein: CASSLARAGATEAFF.

V and J are TRBV11-2 and TRBJ2-5; the D gene is possibly TRBD2 (5 bases). The V and J ends lost 0 bases and 5 bases respectively, with 13 bases between them. Germline V gene data show CDR1 as SGHAT and CDR2 as FQNNGV. The CDR3 runs 15 residues. In DNA form, the CDR3 reads TGTGCCAGCAGCTTAGATCACTCGGGCGGGGAGACCCAGTACTTC. Its protein product is CASSLDHSGGETQYF.

This chain links TRBV10-2 with TRBJ2-3, with D unclear. The CDR3 totals 15 residues. V dropped 3 bases and J dropped 3 bases, with 13 bases sitting between them. CDR1 is WSHSY and CDR2 is SAAADI in the germline V gene. CDR3 amino acids: CASSDPNLGTDTQYF. The CDR3 coding sequence is TGCGCCAGCAGTGACCCAAATTTAGGAACAGATACGCAGTATTTT.

The chain couples TRBV7-2 to TRBJ1-4; perhaps TRBD1 as D (5 bases). Germline V CDR1 and CDR2: SGHTA, FQGNSA. The CDR3 runs 19 residues. Trimming cost V 5 bases and J 10 bases, with 32 bases left between them. DNA of the CDR3: TGTGCCAGCAGCGAATCCGGGACCCTCCAGTTAGACGATAGGCGAAAACTGTTTTTT. It translates to CASSESGTLQLDDRRKLFF. The complete variable domain, with remaining parts taken from reference TRBV7-2 and TRBJ1-4, reads GAGVSQSPSNKVTEKGKDVELRCDPISGHTALYWYRQSLGQGLEFLIYFQGNSAPDKSGLPSDRFSAERTGGSVSTLTIQRTQQEDSAVYLCASSESGTLQLDDRRKLFFGSGTQLSVL.

Only a few counts were recorded for this clone. The chain has TRBV5-1 and TRBJ2-2, with 8 bases matching TRBD2. The CDR3 runs to 16 residues. Germline trimming cut 2 bases from V and 6 bases from J; bases unmatched to any gene: 9. Germline CDR1 reads SGHRS; CDR2 reads YFSETQ. This chain's CDR3 is CASSFSGGPGAGELFF. In DNA, the CDR3 is TGCGCCAGCAGCTTTTCGGGAGGGCCAGGCGCCGGGGAGCTGTTTTTT.

The rearrangement uses TRBV10-1 and TRBJ2-3; D remains ambiguous. Trimming took 6 bases from V and 2 from J, leaving 9 bases between them. The CDR3 covers 13 residues. The germline V gene has CDR1 WNHNN and CDR2 SYGVQD (reference sequence). The CDR3 protein is CASSPGFTDTQYF. DNA of the CDR3: TGCGCCAGCAGCCCAGGATTCACAGATACGCAGTATTTT.

This clone was seen just once. The J gene is TRBJ1-1, the V gene TRBV5-1; D uncertain. The CDR3 loop spans 15 amino acids. Trimming removed 2 bases at V and 0 bases at J, with 11 bases between. Germline lookup yields CDR1 SGHRS and CDR2 YFSETQ. The CDR3 is CASSFDGELNTEAFF. The CDR3 DNA is TGCGCCAGCAGCTTTGACGGGGAGCTGAACACTGAAGCTTTCTTT. Full variable domain (outside the CDR3, taken from reference TRBV5-1 and TRBJ1-1): KAGVTQTPRYLIKTRGQQVTLSCSPISGHRSVSWYQQTPGQGLQFLFEYFSETQRNKGNFPGRFSGRQFSNSRSEMNVSTLELGDSALYLCASSFDGELNTEAFFGQGTRLTVV.

V usage is TRBV6-1 and J usage is TRBJ2-7; 10 nucleotides align to TRBD1. From germline, CDR1 is MNHNS and CDR2 SASEGT. Trimming took 2 bases from V and 4 from J; bases not matched to a gene: 2. CDR3 length: 14 residues. The DNA of the CDR3 is TGTGCCAGCAGTGAATGGGACAGGGGTTACGAGCAGTACTTC. Protein product: CASSEWDRGYEQYF.

The rearrangement links TRBV5-1 to TRBJ2-2; D is uncertain. This CDR3 contains 13 residues. The V and J ends lost 4 bases and 1 base respectively, with 5 bases between them. Germline CDR1 SGHRS, CDR2 YFSETQ. This chain's CDR3 is CASSPENTGELFF. CDR3 bases: TGCGCCAGCAGCCCCGAGAACACCGGGGAGCTGTTTTTT.